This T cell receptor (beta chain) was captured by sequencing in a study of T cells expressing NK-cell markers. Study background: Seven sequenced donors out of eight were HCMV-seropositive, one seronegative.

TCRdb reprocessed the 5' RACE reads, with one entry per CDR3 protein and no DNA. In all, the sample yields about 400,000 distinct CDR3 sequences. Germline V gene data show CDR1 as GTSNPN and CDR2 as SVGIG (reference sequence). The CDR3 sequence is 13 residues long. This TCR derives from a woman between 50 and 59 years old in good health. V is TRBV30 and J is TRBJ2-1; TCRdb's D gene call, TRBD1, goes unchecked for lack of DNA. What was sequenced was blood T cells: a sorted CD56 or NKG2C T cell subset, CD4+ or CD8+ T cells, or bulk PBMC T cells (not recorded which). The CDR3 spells CAWSRGSVGEQFF.